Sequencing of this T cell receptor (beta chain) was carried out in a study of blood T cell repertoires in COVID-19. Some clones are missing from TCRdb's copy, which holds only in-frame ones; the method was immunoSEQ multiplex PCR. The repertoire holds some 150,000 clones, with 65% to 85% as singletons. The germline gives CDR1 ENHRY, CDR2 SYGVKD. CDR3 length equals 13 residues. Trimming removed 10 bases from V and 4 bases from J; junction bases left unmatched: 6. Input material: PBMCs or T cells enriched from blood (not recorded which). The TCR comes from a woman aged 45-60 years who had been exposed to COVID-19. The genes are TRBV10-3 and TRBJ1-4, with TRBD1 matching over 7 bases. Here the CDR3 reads CASSGTDNEKLFF. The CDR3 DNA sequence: TGTGCCAGCTCCGGGACAGATAATGAAAAACTGTTTTTT.